The 8 T cell receptor beta chains given below trace back to one sample, sequenced in a study of response to subunit inactivated influenza vaccine. TCRdb used MiXCR to reprocess the RT-PCR reads, holding one entry per CDR3 protein. The profile shows more than 450,000 distinct CDR3 sequences, roughly 12% of them singletons. This specimen was PBMCs from blood, taken on the day of vaccination. Source of these receptors: a man aged 45 to 65 who received an inactivated influenza vaccine.

V usage is TRBV3-1 and J usage is TRBJ2-7; 7 bases map to TRBD1. V lost 1 base to trimming and J lost 6 bases; unmatched junction nucleotides: 0. The CDR3 runs 12 residues. The germline gives CDR1 LGHDT, CDR2 YNNKEL (reference sequence). The CDR3 protein is CASSQAGGEQYF. The CDR3 nucleotides read TGTGCCAGCAGCCAAGCAGGGGGCGAGCAGTACTTC.

This clonotype has a count of ten or more. The V call is TRBV29-1, the J call TRBJ1-1; 9 nucleotides align to TRBD1. This CDR3 has 13 amino acids. The V segment lost 6 bases and the J segment 5 bases; nucleotides outside the gene matches: 7. CDR1 SQVTM and CDR2 ANQGSEA come from the germline V gene. The CDR3 loop reads CSVYRGRGTEAFF. The CDR3 region has the DNA TGCAGCGTGTACAGGGGGCGAGGGACTGAAGCTTTCTTT.

This clonotype has only one observation. The genes are TRBV20-1 and TRBJ2-5; tentatively, D is TRBD1 (5 bases). Deletions cut 6 bases from V and 1 base from J, with 15 bases between. Germline V gives CDR1 DFQATT, CDR2 SNEGSKA (reference sequence). The CDR3 length is 14 residues. CDR3 sequence (DNA): TGCAGTGCCGGCTTACTTAGGGGCCAAGAGACCCAGTACTTC. Amino acid sequence: CSAGLLRGQETQYF.

The rearrangement links TRBV30 to TRBJ1-6; 8 positions match TRBD1. Germline V lookup: CDR1 GTSNPN, CDR2 SVGIG (reference sequence). The CDR3 covers 14 residues. Trimming at V came to 3 bases and at J to 14 bases, leaving 12 bases not matched to a gene. In DNA form, the CDR3 reads TGTGCCTGGAGAAGGGACAGGCGGCACAGGACCCTCCACTTT. Translation gives CAWRRDRRHRTLHF.

The V gene is TRBV18, the J gene TRBJ2-1, with 9 bases fitting TRBD2. There are 16 residues in the CDR3. Germline V gene sequence: CDR1 KGHSH, CDR2 LQKENI. J gave up 1 base and V 1 base, and 2 bases lay outside the gene matches. This CDR3 is CASSPRSGRSYNEQFF. In nucleotides, the CDR3 is TGTGCCAGCTCACCACGTAGCGGGAGATCCTACAATGAGCAGTTCTTC.

J is TRBJ2-5 and V is TRBV29-1, with 7 bases lining up with TRBD1. V lost 5 bases and J lost 4; bases outside the gene matches: 7. CDR1 and CDR2 from the germline V gene are SQVTM and ANQGSEA. This CDR3 region has 13 residues. The DNA for the CDR3 is TGCAGCGTTTGGACAGGCGCGGGAGAGACCCAGTACTTC. Its protein product is CSVWTGAGETQYF.

This clonotype was recorded a few times. The V gene is TRBV29-1, the J gene TRBJ1-2; no reliable D call. V lost 2 bases, J lost 5 bases, and 6 bases lay in between. Per the germline V gene, CDR1 is SQVTM and CDR2 is ANQGSEA. The CDR3 extends over 11 amino acids. Here the CDR3 reads CSVESEYGYTF. The CDR3 region has the DNA TGCAGCGTTGAATCCGAATATGGCTACACCTTC.

This clonotype was found a few times. The rearrangement joins TRBV12-3 or TRBV12-4 to TRBJ2-1; TRBD2 matches 10 bases. The CDR3 totals 17 residues. V lost 6 bases and J lost 4; bases outside the gene matches: 12. CDR3 nucleotides: TGTGCCAGCAGCGGTCCCGGACTAGCGGAAAATTACAATGAGCAGTTCTTC. It is translated as CASSGPGLAENYNEQFF.